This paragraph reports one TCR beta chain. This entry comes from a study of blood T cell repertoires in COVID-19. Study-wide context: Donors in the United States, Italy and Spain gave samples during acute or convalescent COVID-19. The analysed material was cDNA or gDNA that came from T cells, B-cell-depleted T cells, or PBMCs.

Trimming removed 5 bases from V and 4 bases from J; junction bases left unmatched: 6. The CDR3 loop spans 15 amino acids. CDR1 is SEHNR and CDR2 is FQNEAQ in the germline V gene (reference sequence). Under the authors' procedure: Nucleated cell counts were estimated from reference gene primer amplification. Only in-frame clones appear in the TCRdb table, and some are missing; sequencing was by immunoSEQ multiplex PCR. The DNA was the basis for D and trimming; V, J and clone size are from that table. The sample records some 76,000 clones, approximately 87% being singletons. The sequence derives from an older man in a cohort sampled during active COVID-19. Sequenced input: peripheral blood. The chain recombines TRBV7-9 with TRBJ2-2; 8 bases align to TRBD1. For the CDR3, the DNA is TGTGCCAGCAGCAGTCCCGGGACAGGCACCGGGGAGCTGTTTTTT. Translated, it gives CASSSPGTGTGELFF. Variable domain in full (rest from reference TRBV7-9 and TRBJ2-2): DTGVSQNPRHKITKRGQNVTFRCDPISEHNRLYWYRQTLGQGPEFLTYFQNEAQLEKSRLLSDRFSAERPKGSFSTLEIQRTEQGDSAMYLCASSSPGTGTGELFFGEGSRLTVL.